This TCR beta chain stems from a study of cytomegalovirus exposure and HLA in healthy donors. Study background: The 90 to 150 validation repertoires were produced on the same platform as the 700 or so repertoires of the first cohort. This was reported in a later analysis.

The donors were in the roughly 110-subject validation cohort; that cohort was separate from the roughly 700-subject first cohort. Findings and caveats of the study: A classifier reportedly called cytomegalovirus status with high sensitivity and specificity.

Generated by immunoSEQ multiplex PCR, the TCRdb table keeps only in-frame clones and is missing some. The repertoire holds about 180,000 clones, with 85% as singletons. Concerning this clone itself: As yet, its antigen is unknown.

The CDR3 runs 12 residues. Per the germline V gene, CDR1 is SGDLS and CDR2 is YYNGEE. Trimming removed 3 bases from V and 10 bases from J, with 11 bases in between. This clonotype was obtained from a man aged 18 to 29 in good health and CMV-seropositive. Material for sequencing was PBMCs. The V and J genes are TRBV9 and TRBJ2-1, with TRBD1 as a possible D gene (6 bases). In DNA form, the CDR3 reads TGTGCCAGCAGCGGCCAGGGGCGCGAGCAGTTCTTC. Residues: CASSGQGREQFF. The complete variable domain, with remaining parts taken from reference TRBV9 and TRBJ2-1, reads DSGVTQTPKHLITATGQRVTLRCSPRSGDLSVYWYQQSLDQGLQFLIQYYNGEERAKGNILERFSAQQFPDLHSELNLSSLELGDSALYFCASSGQGREQFFGPGTRLTVL.